A single sample gave rise to the 28 T cell receptor beta chains below, sequenced in a study of shared clonotypes between healthy human individuals. The method was immunoSEQ multiplex PCR; TCRdb's version includes in-frame clones alone and lacks a portion of them. The sample lists about 490,000 clones, approximately 80% occurring once. The sample was PBMCs. The source is a woman aged 35 to 49 in good health. Some clones in this sample may be carry-over from other donors' samples.

This clone has only a few counts. CDR3 nucleotides: TGCGCCAGCAGCAAAAGACAGGGGTTAGACCGGGAGCTGTTTTTT. This translates into CASSKRQGLDRELFF. V is TRBV5-1 and J is TRBJ2-2; 8 nucleotides line up with TRBD1. The CDR3 extends over 15 amino acids. Per the germline V gene, CDR1 is SGHRS and CDR2 is YFSETQ. The V gene end was trimmed by 4 bases and the J gene end by 9 bases; junction bases not matched to a gene: 11.

The V and J genes are TRBV28 and TRBJ2-7; 8 bases fit TRBD2. This CDR3 spans 15 amino acids. Germline CDR1 reads MDHEN; CDR2 reads SYDVKM. The V segment lost 1 base and the J segment 3 bases; nucleotides outside the gene matches: 5. The chain's CDR3 is CASSLFPLAGYEQYF. The CDR3 DNA follows: TGTGCCAGCAGTTTATTTCCGCTAGCGGGCTACGAGCAGTACTTC.

This clone was detected only once. The rearrangement joins TRBV10-2 to TRBJ2-1, with 11 bases identical to TRBD2. The germline V gene has CDR1 WSHSY and CDR2 SAAADI. The CDR3 contains 15 residues. V lost 6 bases, J lost 0 bases, and 1 base stayed unmatched. CDR3: CASRLAGGSYNEQFF. CDR3 coding DNA: TGCGCCAGCAGGCTAGCGGGAGGCTCCTACAATGAGCAGTTCTTC.

The genes are TRBV30 and TRBJ2-7; TRBD2 matches at 7 bases. The CDR3 extends over 14 amino acids. Germline CDR1 reads GTSNPN; CDR2 reads SVGIG (reference sequence). Trimming took 3 bases from V and 4 from J; bases not matched to a gene: 9. CDR3 sequence reads: CAWRSGISAYEQYF. Here the CDR3 DNA reads TGTGCCTGGAGAAGCGGGATTAGTGCGTACGAGCAGTACTTC.

The rearrangement links TRBV30 to TRBJ1-1; no clear D gene. CDR3 length: 14 amino acids. The germline V gene encodes CDR1 GTSNPN and CDR2 SVGIG (reference sequence). V lost 3 bases, J lost 5 bases, and 16 bases lay in between. CDR3 nucleotides: TGTGCCTGGAGCTTCGGCGGTTTTGGGACTGAAGCTTTCTTT. Encoded protein: CAWSFGGFGTEAFF.

The J gene is TRBJ2-7, the V gene TRBV29-1; D remains unclear. This CDR3 contains 12 residues. V lost 7 bases and J 0 bases, leaving 10 bases between the germline ends. Germline V gene lookup returns CDR1 SQVTM and CDR2 ANQGSEA. CDR3 residues: CSATESSYEQYF. The CDR3 bases are TGCAGCGCGACCGAGAGCTCCTACGAGCAGTACTTC.

This CDR3 is CASSLGQLGTGELFF. CDR3 bases: TGCGCCAGCAGCTTGGGACAGCTCGGCACCGGGGAGCTGTTTTTT. This sequence joins TRBV5-1 and TRBJ2-2, with D possibly matching TRBD1 (5 bases). V was trimmed by 0 bases and J by 4 bases, leaving 10 bases between them. Per germline, CDR1 SGHRS and CDR2 YFSETQ. The CDR3 consists of 15 residues.

This clone is a singleton in its sample. The CDR3 sequence is CASSLYGSQVEQFF. DNA of the CDR3: TGTGCCAGCAGCTTGTACGGGAGCCAAGTTGAGCAGTTCTTC. The chain has TRBV5-6 and TRBJ2-1; a possible D gene is TRBD2 (6 bases). V was cut by 1 base and J by 9 bases, with 14 bases left in between. The CDR3 covers 14 residues. The germline gives CDR1 SGHDT, CDR2 YYEEEE.

The chain joins TRBV7-9 to TRBJ2-2; no clear D. V was cut by 0 bases and J by 6 bases, with 14 bases left in between. The CDR3 extends over 16 amino acids. The germline CDR1 and CDR2 sequences are SEHNR and FQNEAQ (reference sequence). The CDR3 spells CASSLAPPSYAGELFF. The DNA for the CDR3 is TGTGCCAGCAGCTTAGCGCCCCCTTCGTACGCCGGGGAGCTGTTTTTT.

The V gene is TRBV6-5, the J gene TRBJ2-5; unclear D gene. With 5 bases removed from V and 4 bases from J, the gap between germline ends came to 8 bases. The CDR3 consists of 12 residues. Germline-derived CDR1 and CDR2 are MNHEY and SVGAGI. This CDR3 is CASSQPGETQYF. The CDR3 coding sequence is TGTGCCAGCAGTCAGCCCGGAGAGACCCAGTACTTC.

The chain joins TRBV7-2 to TRBJ2-3, with 9 bases matching TRBD2. Germline V gene lookup returns CDR1 SGHTA and CDR2 FQGNSA. The CDR3 spans 14 residues. V shed 1 base and J 8 bases; nucleotides not matched to a gene: 4. The DNA of the CDR3 is TGTGCCAGCAGCTTAGACCTAGCGGGGTTTACGCAGTATTTT. This encodes CASSLDLAGFTQYF.

The genes are TRBV28 and TRBJ1-3; D unclear. Germline assignment: CDR1 MDHEN and CDR2 SYDVKM. The CDR3 contains 15 residues. V shed 8 bases and J shed 1 base, with 15 bases lying between them. CDR3 loop: CASVSPGLSGNTIYF. Here the CDR3 DNA reads TGTGCCAGCGTATCCCCCGGGTTGTCTGGAAACACCATATATTTT.

The gene calls are TRBV10-3 and TRBJ2-3, with D unresolved. Trimming left V 2 bases short and J 1 base short, with 13 bases between. Germline CDR1 and CDR2: ENHRY and SYGVKD. The CDR3 spans 16 residues. CDR3 amino acids: CAISEIPGRGTDTQYF. In DNA form, the CDR3 reads TGTGCCATCAGTGAGATACCGGGCCGGGGCACAGATACGCAGTATTTT.

This clone was seen only a few times. The chain uses TRBV7-8 and TRBJ1-5; unclear D gene. The V and J ends lost 5 bases and 4 bases respectively, with 15 bases between them. CDR3 length equals 15 residues. CDR1 is SGHVS and CDR2 is FQNEAQ in the germline V gene. The CDR3 sequence is CASSPNKANNQPQHF. The CDR3 region has the DNA TGTGCCAGCAGCCCCAATAAGGCTAATAATCAGCCCCAGCATTTT.

This chain links TRBV4-1 with TRBJ2-3, with D hard to call. The V gene's germline CDR1 is MGHRA and CDR2 YSYEKL. The V gene lost 4 bases and the J gene lost 2 bases, with 7 bases spanning the gap. The CDR3 covers 13 residues. The chain's CDR3 is CASSRSLTDTQYF. The CDR3 bases are TGCGCCAGCAGCCGGTCACTCACAGATACGCAGTATTTT.

The chain uses TRBV28 and TRBJ2-7, with 11 bases identical to TRBD2. The CDR3 has 16 amino acids. Germline trimming cut 0 bases from V and 2 bases from J; bases unmatched to any gene: 3. Germline V gene lookup returns CDR1 MDHEN and CDR2 SYDVKM. The CDR3: CASSLWGLAEAYEQYF. Written as DNA, the CDR3 is TGTGCCAGCAGTTTATGGGGACTAGCGGAAGCCTACGAGCAGTACTTC.

The rearrangement joins TRBV7-3 to TRBJ2-1; 7 nucleotides match TRBD2. CDR3 length: 13 residues. J lost 11 bases, V lost 1 base, and 5 bases had no gene match. The V gene's germline CDR1 is SGHTA and CDR2 FQGTGA. This CDR3 reads CASSLSTSDKQFF. DNA of the CDR3: TGTGCCAGCAGCTTAAGTACTAGCGATAAGCAGTTCTTC.

This rearrangement joins TRBV28 to TRBJ2-3; D gene uncertain. V was clipped by 3 bases and J by 4 bases, with 8 bases between them. The V gene's germline CDR1 is MDHEN and CDR2 SYDVKM. The length of the CDR3 is 13 residues. CDR3 region: CASSFGWADTQYF. The CDR3 nucleotides are TGTGCCAGCAGTTTTGGCTGGGCAGATACGCAGTATTTT.

This clone was found a few times. This rearrangement joins TRBV11-2 to TRBJ2-2; the D gene is possibly TRBD1 (6 bases). Germline V CDR1 and CDR2: SGHAT, FQNNGV. The CDR3 covers 12 residues. V lost 5 bases and J lost 5, with 6 bases in between. The CDR3: CASSQGTGELFF. CDR3 coding DNA: TGTGCCAGCAGCCAGGGGACCGGGGAGCTGTTTTTT.

This clone turned up a few times. The CDR3 protein is CASSLRPGQRETQYF. CDR3 nucleotides: TGTGCCAGCAGCTTAAGACCGGGACAGAGAGAGACCCAGTACTTC. This rearrangement joins TRBV7-3 to TRBJ2-5; 7 positions agree with TRBD1. The CDR3 is made up of 15 amino acids. Germline loops: CDR1 SGHTA, CDR2 FQGTGA. V was pared by 1 base and J by 4 bases, with 6 bases of the junction left unmatched.

The chain uses TRBV30 and TRBJ2-3, with D possibly matching TRBD2 (5 bases). V was shortened by 2 bases and J by 6 bases, with 9 bases between the two germline ends. Per the germline V gene, CDR1 is GTSNPN and CDR2 is SVGIG (reference sequence). This CDR3 is 12 amino acids long. Here the CDR3 reads CAWSSGRDTQYF. In nucleotides, the CDR3 is TGTGCCTGGAGTAGCGGTCGGGATACGCAGTATTTT.

With respect to this clone: This specimen includes other DNA sequences encoding the same CDR3. The chain links TRBV5-1 to TRBJ2-3, with 13 positions matching TRBD2. Losses at the gene ends were 5 bases for V and 0 bases for J; bases not matched to a gene: 0. The CDR3 consists of 15 residues. Germline CDR1 SGHRS, CDR2 YFSETQ. The CDR3 DNA sequence: TGCGCCAGCAGGACTAGCGGGAGGAGCACAGATACGCAGTATTTT. Its protein product is CASRTSGRSTDTQYF.

The table lists this clone with many counts. The V and J genes are TRBV10-3 and TRBJ1-2; no clear D. V was shortened by 2 bases and J by 0 bases, with 4 bases between the two germline ends. The germline CDR1 and CDR2 sequences are ENHRY and SYGVKD. The CDR3 is 13 residues long. This CDR3 is CAISEDPNYGYTF. The CDR3 bases are TGTGCCATCAGTGAGGACCCTAACTATGGCTACACCTTC.

The V gene is TRBV4-1, the J gene TRBJ2-5, with 7 bases aligning to TRBD1. V lost 3 bases, J lost 4 bases, and 11 bases stayed unmatched. The CDR3 extends over 16 amino acids. The V gene's germline CDR1 is MGHRA and CDR2 YSYEKL. Here the CDR3 DNA reads TGCGCCAGCAGCCAGGGCCGAGGACAGGAGCGAGAGACCCAGTACTTC. Translation gives CASSQGRGQERETQYF.

The V gene is TRBV9, the J gene TRBJ2-1; no clear D gene. Germline CDR1 and CDR2: SGDLS and YYNGEE. The CDR3 loop spans 12 amino acids. V was trimmed by 0 bases and J by 9 bases, leaving 7 bases between them. Here the CDR3 reads CASSVGGSEQFF. CDR3 DNA sequence: TGTGCCAGCAGCGTAGGTGGGTCTGAGCAGTTCTTC.

The chain joins TRBV6-6 to TRBJ2-1; D uncertain. The CDR3 runs to 13 residues. Germline assignment: CDR1 MNHNY and CDR2 SVGAGI (reference sequence). V was pared by 6 bases and J by 5 bases, with 11 bases between. Written as DNA, the CDR3 is TGTGCCAGCAGACCCTGCGGAGACAATGAGCAGTTCTTC. Amino acids: CASRPCGDNEQFF.

This clone was seen a handful of times. This chain connects TRBV7-9 to TRBJ2-3; perhaps D is TRBD1 or TRBD2 (5 bases each). This CDR3 comprises 14 residues. The germline gives CDR1 SEHNR, CDR2 FQNEAQ (reference sequence). Deletions cut 5 bases from V and 4 bases from J, with 13 bases between. The CDR3 here is CASSQLLGADTQYF. CDR3 nucleotide sequence: TGTGCCAGCAGCCAACTTTTGGGGGCAGATACGCAGTATTTT.

The rearrangement joins TRBV7-3 to TRBJ2-2; D gene ambiguous. Germline V gives CDR1 SGHTA, CDR2 FQGTGA. The length of the CDR3 is 18 residues. V was shortened by 2 bases and J by 2 bases, with 18 bases between the two germline ends. The CDR3 DNA reads as TGTGCCAGCAGCTTAGCTAGAGAACGGGCCCTAAACACCGGGGAGCTGTTTTTT. It yields the protein CASSLARERALNTGELFF.